Following are 21 T cell receptor beta chains from one sample sequenced in a study of shared clonotypes between healthy human individuals. Assay: immunoSEQ multiplex PCR; the TCRdb copy retains only in-frame clones and omits some. The sample consists of some 1.1 million clones, 70% to 85% of them appearing once. The sample taken for sequencing was memory CD4+ T cells from PBMCs. Subset described: CD45RA-negative fraction. The receptors were sampled from a man aged 18 to 29 in good health. Some clones in this sample may be carry-over from other donors' samples.

V is TRBV19 and J is TRBJ2-7; 7 bases line up with TRBD2. With 6 bases clipped from V and 5 bases from J, the junction kept 7 bases outside the gene matches. CDR3 length: 13 residues. Germline CDR1 LNHDA, CDR2 SQIVND (reference sequence). CDR3 region: CASSKRGGNEQYF. The CDR3 bases are TGTGCCAGTAGCAAACGGGGAGGGAACGAGCAGTACTTC.

The rearrangement joins TRBV30 to TRBJ2-5, with D possibly TRBD1 on 6 matching bases. CDR1 is GTSNPN, CDR2 SVGIG, per germline (reference sequence). The CDR3 consists of 13 residues. V lost 1 base and J lost 5, with 11 bases in between. The CDR3 spells CAWSAQGGETQYF. For the CDR3, the DNA is TGTGCCTGGAGTGCCCAAGGGGGTGAGACCCAGTACTTC.

This clone was detected only a few times. This sequence joins TRBV25-1 and TRBJ2-2, with 10 bases identical to TRBD2. Trimming removed 5 bases from V and 0 bases from J; junction bases left unmatched: 3. The CDR3 consists of 16 residues. The germline V gene encodes CDR1 MGHDK and CDR2 SYGVNS. CDR3 amino acids: CASSQTSGANTGELFF. DNA of the CDR3: TGTGCCAGCAGTCAAACTAGCGGGGCGAACACCGGGGAGCTGTTTTTT.

Notes on this clone: This specimen includes other DNA sequences encoding the same CDR3. This chain uses TRBV28 with TRBJ2-2, with D possibly matching TRBD1 (5 bases). Trimming took off 3 bases at V and 1 base at J, with 6 bases between the two ends. The V gene's germline CDR1 is MDHEN and CDR2 SYDVKM. The CDR3 has 14 residues. CDR3 in amino acids: CASSFGQNTGELFF. Here the CDR3 DNA reads TGTGCCAGCAGTTTTGGACAGAACACCGGGGAGCTGTTTTTT.

J is TRBJ2-3 and V is TRBV10-3; 9 positions agree with TRBD1. The CDR3 is made up of 16 amino acids. The ends lost 4 bases at V and 1 base at J; junction bases unmatched: 6. CDR1 and CDR2 (germline): ENHRY, SYGVKD. The CDR3 protein is CAISGGTGRGTDTQYF. For the CDR3, the DNA is TGTGCCATCAGTGGGGGGACAGGGAGGGGCACAGATACGCAGTATTTT.

CDR3 bases: TGTGCCAGCAGCTTGGGAACAGGGGGGTTTCAGCCCCAGCATTTT. It is translated as CASSLGTGGFQPQHF. V gene TRBV7-2 combines with J gene TRBJ1-5, with 8 bases identical to TRBD1. CDR1 and CDR2 (germline): SGHTA, FQGNSA. V lost 3 bases and J lost 6; bases outside the gene matches: 7. The CDR3 is made up of 15 amino acids.

V and J are TRBV11-1 and TRBJ2-1, with 14 bases matching TRBD2. The V and J ends lost 0 bases and 6 bases, in that order; junction bases with no gene match: 4. The germline V gene encodes CDR1 SGHAT and CDR2 FQDESV (reference sequence). The CDR3 contains 17 residues. This CDR3 reads CASSLAGLAGDGNEQFF. The CDR3, as DNA: TGTGCCAGCAGCTTAGCGGGACTAGCGGGAGACGGCAATGAGCAGTTCTTC.

The chain carries TRBV4-1 and TRBJ2-3; 7 bases map to TRBD2. The ends lost 1 base at V and 0 bases at J; junction bases unmatched: 10. The CDR3 covers 18 residues. The germline V gene encodes CDR1 MGHRA and CDR2 YSYEKL. The CDR3 protein is CASSQVPIGGSSTDTQYF. The CDR3 DNA follows: TGCGCCAGCAGCCAAGTACCGATCGGCGGGAGTAGCACAGATACGCAGTATTTT.

The chain carries TRBV4-3 and TRBJ2-2, with 7 bases fitting TRBD1. CDR1 is LGHNA and CDR2 is YSLEER in the germline V gene. The CDR3 consists of 17 residues. Trimming cost V 1 base and J 6 bases; bases outside gene matches: 11. Here the CDR3 reads CASSQVGRRGSAGELFF. DNA of the CDR3: TGCGCCAGCAGCCAAGTTGGTCGCAGGGGGTCCGCCGGGGAGCTGTTTTTT.

This clone was seen more than once but under ten times. The V call is TRBV11-2, the J call TRBJ2-7; no clear D gene. The germline gives CDR1 SGHAT, CDR2 FQNNGV. The CDR3 has 12 residues. The V and J ends lost 5 bases and 2 bases respectively, with 7 bases between them. CDR3 nucleotides: TGTGCCAGCAGCCGAAACCCCTACGAGCAGTACTTC. Its translation is CASSRNPYEQYF.

This sequence joins TRBV10-3 and TRBJ1-2, with 8 positions matching TRBD1. The germline CDR1 and CDR2 sequences are ENHRY and SYGVKD. There are 16 residues in the CDR3. V shed 6 bases, J shed 2 bases, and the junction held 11 bases outside the gene matches. The CDR3, as DNA: TGTGCCATCAGGGAAGGGCAGGGGGCGCTGAACTATGGCTACACCTTC. Its protein product is CAIREGQGALNYGYTF.

The chain recombines TRBV6-1 with TRBJ1-1; possibly TRBD1 for D (5 bases). The CDR3 sequence is 15 residues long. The germline V gene encodes CDR1 MNHNS and CDR2 SASEGT. Trimming removed 7 bases from V and 2 bases from J, with 17 bases in between. CDR3 in amino acids: CASTSESGVNTEAFF. In DNA, the CDR3 is TGTGCCAGCACCTCAGAATCGGGGGTTAACACTGAAGCTTTCTTT.

The genes are TRBV10-3 and TRBJ1-5; perhaps TRBD1 as D (6 bases). There are 14 residues in the CDR3. Trimming stripped 6 bases from V and 3 bases from J, with 12 bases between. Germline CDR1 reads ENHRY; CDR2 reads SYGVKD. The CDR3 DNA reads as TGTGCCATCAGCCAGGGGAGGGACAATCAGCCCCAGCATTTT. Its translation is CAISQGRDNQPQHF.

V is TRBV19 and J is TRBJ1-4, with D hard to call. Germline V lookup: CDR1 LNHDA, CDR2 SQIVND (reference sequence). The CDR3 runs to 16 residues. V dropped 3 bases and J dropped 3 bases, with 14 bases sitting between them. The CDR3 reads CASSILGIRSNEKLFF. CDR3 DNA sequence: TGTGCCAGTAGTATCTTAGGCATTCGGTCTAATGAAAAACTGTTTTTT.

The chain joins TRBV7-9 to TRBJ2-1; D possibly corresponds to TRBD2 (6 bases). The CDR3 consists of 12 residues. Germline loops: CDR1 SEHNR, CDR2 FQNEAQ (reference sequence). Deletions cut 0 bases from V and 15 bases from J, with 12 bases between. CDR3: CASSLARDFMFF. The CDR3 DNA follows: TGTGCCAGCAGCTTAGCCAGGGACTTTATGTTCTTC.

There are a few counts of this clone. The chain carries TRBV29-1 and TRBJ2-1, with TRBD1 as a possible D gene (6 bases). Germline loops: CDR1 SQVTM, CDR2 ANQGSEA. The CDR3 totals 15 residues. V lost 1 base and J 0 bases, leaving 10 bases between the germline ends. Here the CDR3 DNA reads TGCAGCGTTGAAGGGGACACAAGCTCCTACAATGAGCAGTTCTTC. Translation gives CSVEGDTSSYNEQFF.

The chain couples TRBV28 to TRBJ2-5; TRBD1 aligns across 9 bases. The ends lost 4 bases at V and 1 base at J; junction bases unmatched: 13. Germline V gene data show CDR1 as MDHEN and CDR2 as SYDVKM. The CDR3 sequence is 18 residues long. The CDR3 here is CASSSIPGTGFVQETQYF. CDR3 in DNA: TGTGCCAGCAGTTCAATTCCCGGGACAGGGTTTGTCCAAGAGACCCAGTACTTC.

This rearrangement joins TRBV15 to TRBJ2-7, with D unclear. This CDR3 has 16 residues. Trimming removed 0 bases from V and 0 bases from J, with 12 bases in between. Germline V lookup: CDR1 LNHNV, CDR2 YYDKDF (reference sequence). DNA of the CDR3: TGTGCCACCAGCAGAGATCGGTCGGCGAACTCCTACGAGCAGTACTTC. This sequence encodes CATSRDRSANSYEQYF.

The J gene is TRBJ1-2, the V gene TRBV28, with 10 bases lining up with TRBD1. The germline V gene has CDR1 MDHEN and CDR2 SYDVKM. The CDR3 has 15 amino acids. The trim removed 5 bases at V and 4 bases at J, leaving 7 bases unmatched. This CDR3 reads CASSPGTGVAYGYTF. Written as DNA, the CDR3 is TGTGCCAGCAGTCCAGGGACAGGGGTCGCCTATGGCTACACCTTC.

Concerning this clone itself: This CDR3 is also generated by other DNA sequences in the sample. The rearrangement joins TRBV5-1 to TRBJ2-1, with D maybe TRBD2 (5 bases). CDR3 length: 15 amino acids. With 0 bases removed from V and 0 bases from J, the gap between germline ends came to 7 bases. Looked up from germline, CDR1 is SGHRS and CDR2 is YFSETQ. The CDR3: CASSLAGDSYNEQFF. The CDR3 DNA reads as TGCGCCAGCAGCTTGGCCGGGGACTCCTACAATGAGCAGTTCTTC.

The chain joins TRBV28 to TRBJ1-4; D uncertain. This CDR3 spans 13 amino acids. Germline V gives CDR1 MDHEN, CDR2 SYDVKM. Trimming left V 5 bases short and J 6 bases short, with 10 bases between. The CDR3 loop is CASSRARDEKLFF. CDR3 coding DNA: TGTGCCAGCAGTCGAGCCCGGGATGAAAAACTGTTTTTT.